The 31 T cell receptor beta chains reported below all come from one sample, sequenced in a study of response to subunit inactivated influenza vaccine. TCRdb itself ran the RT-PCR reads through MiXCR, one entry per CDR3 protein. The sample has some 570,000 distinct CDR3 sequences, approximately 11% seen once. The same specimen was also included in a second study, on T cells expressing NK-cell markers. That paper adds: For TCR beta, cDNA was produced by 5'RACE template switching with UMIs.

The sequences come from PBMCs from blood, collected on the day of vaccination. The source of these receptors is a man in his fifties or sixties who received an inactivated influenza vaccine.

This clonotype came up many times. The CDR3 nucleotides are TGTGCCAGCAGGGGACAGGGCGCCGGGGAGCTGTTTTTT. Protein sequence: CASRGQGAGELFF. The genes are TRBV6-2 or TRBV6-3 and TRBJ2-2; 9 nucleotides agree with TRBD1. The CDR3 is 13 amino acids. Germline values: CDR1 MNHEY, CDR2 SVGEGT. V lost 6 bases and J lost 6; bases outside the gene matches: 2.

The chain recombines TRBV4-3 with TRBJ2-7; a possible D gene is TRBD2 (5 bases). Trimming removed 5 bases from V and 3 bases from J, with 14 bases in between. There are 14 residues in the CDR3. Germline V gives CDR1 LGHNA, CDR2 YSLEER. The CDR3 DNA reads as TGCGCCAGCAGCTCCGGACGGGGAAACTACGAGCAGTACTTC. Translating gives CASSSGRGNYEQYF.

This clonotype appeared a few times. This chain uses TRBV20-1 with TRBJ2-7; 11 bases fit TRBD2. CDR1 and CDR2 from the germline V gene are DFQATT and SNEGSKA (reference sequence). The trim removed 3 bases at V and 6 bases at J, leaving 7 bases unmatched. This CDR3 has 14 amino acids. The CDR3 DNA follows: TGCAGTGCTAGGCGACTAGCGGGACCGAGCGAGCAGTACTTC. Its translation is CSARRLAGPSEQYF.

This clonotype was seen many times. The V call is TRBV5-1, the J call TRBJ2-3, with D uncertain. Germline V gene data show CDR1 as SGHRS and CDR2 as YFSETQ. The CDR3 is 12 residues long. V was clipped by 0 bases and J by 6 bases, with 5 bases between them. The CDR3 DNA reads as TGCGCCAGCAGCTTGGTTTCGGATACGCAGTATTTT. It codes for CASSLVSDTQYF.

This sequence joins TRBV6-2 or TRBV6-3 and TRBJ2-1, with D unresolved. Between the trimmed V and J ends, which lost 2 bases and 3 bases, there was a span of 5 bases. Germline-derived CDR1 and CDR2 are MNHEY and SVGEGT. There are 13 residues in the CDR3. CDR3 in amino acids: CASSYNSYNEQFF. The CDR3 DNA reads TGTGCCAGCAGTTACAACAGCTACAATGAGCAGTTCTTC.

There are many counts of this clonotype. The chain uses TRBV11-1 and TRBJ2-1, with TRBD2 identical over 13 bases. The V and J ends lost 7 bases and 7 bases, in that order; junction bases with no gene match: 4. The germline CDR1 and CDR2 sequences are SGHAT and FQDESV (reference sequence). The CDR3 loop spans 14 amino acids. CDR3 sequence (DNA): TGTGCCAGCAACTTGGGACTAGCGGGAAATGAGCAGTTCTTC. Residues: CASNLGLAGNEQFF.

This chain connects TRBV7-9 to TRBJ1-1; TRBD1 might be the D (5 bases). Trimming shortened V by 0 bases and J by 6 bases, and 14 bases separated the two germline ends. CDR3 size: 15 residues. The germline CDR1 and CDR2 sequences are SEHNR and FQNEAQ (reference sequence). DNA of the CDR3: TGTGCCAGCAGCTTAGCTGGTAGGGGAACAGCTGAAGCTTTCTTT. It encodes CASSLAGRGTAEAFF.

This clonotype was seen only a few times. This rearrangement joins TRBV2 to TRBJ2-1; D possibly matches TRBD1 or TRBD2 (6 bases each). Germline V gene lookup returns CDR1 SNHLY and CDR2 FYNNEI. V lost 5 bases and J 4 bases, leaving 15 bases between the germline ends. This CDR3 has 15 amino acids. CDR3 bases: TGTGCCAGCAGTCGAGGAGGGACAACATACAATGAGCAGTTCTTC. Amino acids: CASSRGGTTYNEQFF.

The rearrangement uses TRBV10-3 and TRBJ2-1; the D call may be TRBD1 or TRBD2 (5 bases each). The CDR3 runs 13 residues. Trimming removed 10 bases at V and 2 bases at J, with 12 bases between. Germline V lookup: CDR1 ENHRY, CDR2 SYGVKD. The CDR3 region is CATGAGTYNEQFF. The CDR3 DNA sequence: TGTGCCACCGGGGCCGGGACCTACAATGAGCAGTTCTTC.

This clonotype was observed a handful of times. The chain is built from TRBV6-1 and TRBJ1-1; D gene unclear. The CDR3 sequence is 13 residues long. Trimming shortened V by 7 bases and J by 1 base, and 10 bases separated the two germline ends. Germline V gives CDR1 MNHNS, CDR2 SASEGT. The CDR3 region has the DNA TGTGCCAGCACCAAAAGGAGGAACACTGAAGCTTTCTTT. Its translation: CASTKRRNTEAFF.

This clonotype was seen only a few times. This chain joins TRBV11-2 and TRBJ1-5; 9 bases are a match to TRBD1. Germline lookup yields CDR1 SGHAT and CDR2 FQNNGV. The CDR3 contains 17 residues. Trimming cost V 5 bases and J 2 bases; bases outside gene matches: 10. CDR3: CASSRATGGGGNQPQHF. Written as DNA, the CDR3 is TGTGCCAGCAGCCGCGCTACAGGGGGCGGTGGCAATCAGCCCCAGCATTTT.

V and J are TRBV30 and TRBJ2-3; 9 positions agree with TRBD1. Germline CDR1 is GTSNPN and CDR2 is SVGIG (reference sequence). The V segment lost 3 bases and the J segment 0 bases; nucleotides outside the gene matches: 1. CDR3 length equals 14 residues. The CDR3, as DNA: TGTGCCTGGAGCGGGACAGGGAGCACAGATACGCAGTATTTT. It translates to CAWSGTGSTDTQYF.

This clonotype was counted a few times. The chain carries TRBV6-1 and TRBJ2-7, with D possibly matching TRBD1 (6 bases). Trimming removed 7 bases from V and 3 bases from J, with 13 bases in between. This CDR3 is built from 13 residues. CDR1 is MNHNS and CDR2 is SASEGT in the germline V gene. The CDR3 spells CASTRTVGYEQYF. In DNA, the CDR3 is TGTGCCAGCACCCGGACAGTAGGCTACGAGCAGTACTTC.

The CDR3 is CAAGRVDEQFF. DNA of the CDR3: TGTGCCGCCGGGAGGGTGGATGAGCAGTTCTTC. V usage is TRBV24-1 and J usage is TRBJ2-1; 8 bases are a match to TRBD2. Germline CDR1 reads KGHDR; CDR2 reads SFDVKD. The CDR3 is 11 amino acids. The J segment lost 8 bases and the V segment lost 12 bases, leaving 5 bases of the junction unmatched.

The chain combines TRBV7-8 with TRBJ2-3, with TRBD2 as a possible D gene (5 bases). The CDR3 runs 13 residues. Germline V gene data show CDR1 as SGHVS and CDR2 as FQNEAQ. V was trimmed by 5 bases and J by 6 bases, leaving 12 bases between them. The CDR3: CASSRAVGDTQYF. DNA of the CDR3: TGTGCCAGCAGCCGAGCGGTTGGGGATACGCAGTATTTT.

The chain joins TRBV20-1 to TRBJ2-2, with unresolved D. The CDR3 is made up of 14 amino acids. From germline, CDR1 is DFQATT and CDR2 SNEGSKA (reference sequence). V lost 4 bases and J 3 bases, leaving 12 bases between the germline ends. The CDR3 nucleotides are TGCAGTGCTACCCGTTCCCCTGACACCGGGGAGCTGTTTTTT. It yields the protein CSATRSPDTGELFF.

This clonotype was picked up a small number of times. This chain connects TRBV3-1 to TRBJ2-2; 8 bases align to TRBD1. There are 17 residues in the CDR3. In germline, CDR1 is LGHDT, CDR2 YNNKEL (reference sequence). The V gene end was trimmed by 0 bases and the J gene end by 6 bases; junction bases not matched to a gene: 9. CDR3: CASSQDLDRGRAGELFF. In DNA form, the CDR3 reads TGTGCCAGCAGCCAAGATCTCGACAGGGGAAGAGCCGGGGAGCTGTTTTTT.

The rearrangement links TRBV5-4 to TRBJ1-1; the D gene is possibly TRBD1 (5 bases). Germline V gene data show CDR1 as SGHNT and CDR2 as YYREEE (reference sequence). There are 12 residues in the CDR3. V gave up 4 bases and J gave up 8 bases, with 12 bases separating them. The CDR3 region has the DNA TGTGCCAGCAGCCGGGACGGAAGAGAAGCTTTCTTT. Translation: CASSRDGREAFF.

This clonotype was counted only a few times. CDR3 nucleotides: TGTGCCAGCAGCTATGCGGGGACTAGCGGGAGTCGGTCCTACGAGCAGTACTTC. Translated: CASSYAGTSGSRSYEQYF. V gene TRBV6-5 combines with J gene TRBJ2-7; 14 bases fit TRBD2. This CDR3 comprises 18 residues. Germline trimming cut 6 bases from V and 1 base from J; bases unmatched to any gene: 11. Germline loops: CDR1 MNHEY, CDR2 SVGAGI.

In its sample, this clonotype was seen a few times. J is TRBJ2-5 and V is TRBV14; D possibly uses TRBD1 or TRBD2 (5 bases each). The ends were cut back, 4 bases at V and 4 bases at J, with 16 bases in the middle. Germline V gene sequence: CDR1 SGHDN, CDR2 FVKESK. The CDR3 is made up of 15 amino acids. CDR3 sequence: CASSPGRLPLETQYF. DNA for the CDR3: TGTGCCAGCAGCCCGGGACGACTTCCCTTAGAGACCCAGTACTTC. The full variable domain, rest sourced from reference TRBV14 and TRBJ2-5, is EAGVTQFPSHSVIEKGQTVTLRCDPISGHDNLYWYRRVMGKEIKFLLHFVKESKQDESGMPNNRFLAERTGGTYSTLKVQPAELEDSGVYFCASSPGRLPLETQYFGPGTRLLVL.

A few counts support this clonotype. V usage is TRBV20-1 and J usage is TRBJ1-4; tentative D call: TRBD1 (5 bases). The CDR3 sequence is 14 residues long. Deletions cut 5 bases from V and 7 bases from J, with 17 bases between. Germline V gene lookup returns CDR1 DFQATT and CDR2 SNEGSKA (reference sequence). The CDR3 loop is CSAGGDGRTEKLFF. CDR3 in DNA: TGCAGTGCTGGCGGGGACGGGAGAACTGAAAAACTGTTTTTT.

The chain links TRBV11-1 to TRBJ2-6, with TRBD1 matching over 7 bases. The trim removed 2 bases at V and 0 bases at J, leaving 16 bases unmatched. Germline V gene data show CDR1 as SGHAT and CDR2 as FQDESV (reference sequence). This CDR3 spans 21 amino acids. This CDR3 reads CASSLTSQIRDSNSGANVLTF. The CDR3 DNA reads TGTGCCAGCAGCTTAACCAGCCAAATCCGGGACAGCAACTCTGGGGCCAACGTCCTGACTTTC.

This clonotype came up a few times. This sequence joins TRBV2 and TRBJ2-1; TRBD2 aligns across 11 bases. CDR1 and CDR2 from the germline V gene are SNHLY and FYNNEI. V lost 7 bases, J lost 15 bases, and 8 bases stayed unmatched. The CDR3 extends over 12 amino acids. CDR3 residues: CASKDLAGGPFF. In nucleotides, the CDR3 is TGTGCCAGCAAGGATCTAGCGGGAGGTCCGTTCTTC.

The chain uses TRBV5-6 and TRBJ2-7, with 9 bases matching TRBD2. Unmatched junction bases numbered 6, after V lost 3 bases and J lost 2 bases. Germline V gene lookup returns CDR1 SGHDT and CDR2 YYEEEE. The length of the CDR3 is 15 residues. Written as DNA, the CDR3 is TGTGCCAGCAGCTCCCAGCGGGGGGCGGCCTACGAGCAGTACTTC. Residues: CASSSQRGAAYEQYF.

This clonotype came up a few times. The chain carries TRBV10-3 and TRBJ1-1, with D perhaps matching TRBD1 (6 bases). The CDR3 consists of 15 residues. V lost 2 bases to trimming and J lost 4 bases, with 14 bases between them. The germline gives CDR1 ENHRY, CDR2 SYGVKD. As DNA, the CDR3 is TGTGCCATCAGTGAGCAGAGACAGGTCACCACTGAAGCTTTCTTT. Translated, it gives CAISEQRQVTTEAFF.

This clonotype was found many times. This chain connects TRBV7-8 to TRBJ2-1; no clear D. CDR1 SGHVS and CDR2 FQNEAQ come from the germline V gene. The CDR3 is 16 amino acids. The germline V and J ends were trimmed by 4 bases and 2 bases, with 15 bases remaining between them. The CDR3 DNA sequence: TGTGCCAGCAGCTCAGAGCAACTATCAACCTACAATGAGCAGTTCTTC. Residues: CASSSEQLSTYNEQFF.

The chain couples TRBV11-1 to TRBJ1-3, with D perhaps TRBD1 (6 bases). CDR3 size: 20 residues. Deletions cut 2 bases from V and 2 bases from J, with 25 bases between. Germline V lookup: CDR1 SGHAT, CDR2 FQDESV (reference sequence). The CDR3 coding sequence is TGTGCCAGCAGCTTACCCGGGACAACGACAACTCTCGAAACTGGAAACACCATATATTTT. It translates to CASSLPGTTTTLETGNTIYF.

V usage is TRBV4-2 and J usage is TRBJ2-3; 13 bases fit TRBD2. The CDR3 covers 19 residues. The germline CDR1 and CDR2 sequences are LGHNA and YNFKEQ. V shed 4 bases and J 8 bases; nucleotides not matched to a gene: 18. CDR3 nucleotide sequence: TGTGCCAGCAGCCCGAGGACTAGCGGGGGAAAAAACAGGGAGGGTACGCAGTATTTT. Amino acids: CASSPRTSGGKNREGTQYF.

The chain links TRBV7-2 to TRBJ2-1; no definite D call. Per the germline V gene, CDR1 is SGHTA and CDR2 is FQGNSA. The CDR3 extends over 15 amino acids. Trimming pared 4 bases from V and 0 bases from J, leaving 10 bases between. The CDR3 spells CASSSFRSSYNEQFF. DNA for the CDR3: TGTGCCAGCAGCTCATTTCGTAGCTCCTACAATGAGCAGTTCTTC.

This clonotype has more than one count but fewer than ten. The chain uses TRBV5-1 and TRBJ1-5, with D unresolved. The CDR3 runs to 15 residues. Germline loops: CDR1 SGHRS, CDR2 YFSETQ. V shed 4 bases and J shed 0 bases, with 11 bases lying between them. The CDR3 loop is CASSVGYPSNQPQHF. The CDR3 nucleotides read TGCGCCAGCAGCGTCGGTTACCCTAGCAATCAGCCCCAGCATTTT.

This clonotype was counted only a few times. The chain is built from TRBV27 and TRBJ1-6; D gene uncertain. Germline CDR1 MNHEY, CDR2 SMNVEV (reference sequence). The CDR3 totals 12 residues. The V gene lost 6 bases and the J gene lost 7 bases, with 7 bases spanning the gap. In DNA form, the CDR3 reads TGTGCCAGCAGGACGTTAAATTCACCCCTCCACTTT. Translating it yields CASRTLNSPLHF.